This T cell receptor (beta chain) comes out of a study of cytomegalovirus exposure and HLA in healthy donors. CDR1 and CDR2 from the germline V gene are KGHSH and LQKENI. The V gene end was trimmed by 3 bases and the J gene end by 2 bases; junction bases not matched to a gene: 8. The CDR3 is 16 amino acids. The PCR used 60 Vbeta and 13 Jbeta primers. Measured with immunoSEQ multiplex PCR; TCRdb has only the in-frame clones, and not every one. The record lists 95,000 to 150,000 clones, of which the ten most abundant hold more than 3%. Sequencing input: PBMCs. This TCR was recovered from a man between 18 and 29 years old in good health and CMV-seronegative. The chain couples TRBV18 to TRBJ2-3; the match to TRBD1 covers 7 bases. The CDR3, as DNA: TGTGCCAGCTCACCGAGCGGCAGGGGGAACACAGATACGCAGTATTTT. This codes for CASSPSGRGNTDTQYF.